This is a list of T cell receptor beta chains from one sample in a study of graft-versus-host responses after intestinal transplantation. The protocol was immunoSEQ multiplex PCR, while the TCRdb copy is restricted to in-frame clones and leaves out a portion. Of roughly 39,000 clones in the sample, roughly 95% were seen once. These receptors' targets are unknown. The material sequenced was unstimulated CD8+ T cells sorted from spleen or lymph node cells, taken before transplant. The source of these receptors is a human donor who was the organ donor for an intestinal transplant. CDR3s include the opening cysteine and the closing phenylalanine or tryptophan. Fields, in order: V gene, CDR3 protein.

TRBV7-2,CASSRPMPPYEQYF
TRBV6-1,CASRNPGTGYNEQYF
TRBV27,CASSFEVGANVLTF
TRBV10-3,CAISESGQGGTDTQYF
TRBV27,CASSLALGAKNIQYF
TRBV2,CASSEKGPPNYGYTF
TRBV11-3,CASSDVFVSGGQNEQFF
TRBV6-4,CASSTSGGATDTQYF
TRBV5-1,CASSLYWANVLTF
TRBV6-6,CASSPGTGGLEQYF
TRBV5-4,CASSLSGSSYEQYF
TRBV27,CASSPYSNQPQHF
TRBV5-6,CASSLDDSPRSF
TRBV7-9,CASSLTGGNEQFF
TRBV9,CASSIGQGRDEQYF
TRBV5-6,CASSWTGEGSPLHF
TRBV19,CASRDWGTEAFF
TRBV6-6,CASSYEGPGNEQFF
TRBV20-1,CSSGDEQFF
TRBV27,CASSILRGWTYEQYF
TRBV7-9,CASSLGPRGEQETQYF
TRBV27,CASSLGTGATEAFF
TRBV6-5,CASSYGAGGEQYF
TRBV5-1,CASSPGTGGSYEQYF
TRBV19,CASSWARDGYTGELFF
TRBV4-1,CASSQDLNEQFF
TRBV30,CACPGQGAADTQYF
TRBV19,CASSIVSGGYGANVLTF
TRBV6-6,CASSVEGQSYEQYF
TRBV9,CASSVGRLAGAYNEQFF
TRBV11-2,CASSLDSGFLYEQYF
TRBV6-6,CASGISGGTGDTQYF
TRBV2,CASSERSAGNQPQHF
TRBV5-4,CASSWTAGELFF
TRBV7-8,CASSEIGTGIFYEQYF
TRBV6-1,CASSTGRPYEQYF
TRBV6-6,CASSYRSGGELFF
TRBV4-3,CASSQDFSGNTIYF
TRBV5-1,CASSLGTGTYEQYF
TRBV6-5,CASSDDRNTEAFF
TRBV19,CASNEGGPYEQYF
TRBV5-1,CASSADQQGLPSREQYF
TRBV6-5,CASSYSTGPSEQYF
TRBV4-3,CASSQDPGTGGSPLHF
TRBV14,CASSQGQANNEQFF
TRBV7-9,CAIQPRPGGGAAPYEQYF
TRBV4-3,CASSQTVTSGGPTDTQYF
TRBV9,CASSVDGWDYGTDTQYF
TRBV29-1,CSVQDVAYQETQYF
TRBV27,CASSKGAGAGGYTF
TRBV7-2,CASSFYPGGYEQYF
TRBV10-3,CAISEIQGQGVVAYNSPLHF
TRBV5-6,CASSPGTDEQYF
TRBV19,CASKQGSGNTIYF